Shown below are 5 T cell receptor beta chains from a single sample sequenced in a study of shared clonotypes between healthy human individuals. Here immunoSEQ multiplex PCR was the method, and the copy in TCRdb shows in-frame clones only, minus some. The profile shows more than 2 million clones, about 95% of them singletons. Terminally differentiated effector memory CD45RA+ cells were excluded by CCR7 positive selection of CD45RO-negative cells. Sequenced material: naive CD8+ T cells sorted from blood. Receptor source: a man younger than 30 in good health.

This chain links TRBV15 with TRBJ2-1; tentatively, D is TRBD2 (7 bases). This CDR3 is 16 amino acids long. Germline CDR1 reads LNHNV; CDR2 reads YYDKDF (reference sequence). The V end was cut by 6 bases, the J end by 4 bases, with 19 bases between. The CDR3 reads CATRLNSGGLYNEQFF. In DNA, the CDR3 is TGTGCCACCAGGTTAAACTCGGGGGGCCTATACAATGAGCAGTTCTTC.

V gene TRBV10-2 combines with J gene TRBJ2-1; 9 bases fit TRBD2. The CDR3 is 16 residues long. The junction had 13 bases not matched to a gene; V was cut back by 5 bases and J by 8 bases. Per the germline V gene, CDR1 is WSHSY and CDR2 is SAAADI. CDR3: CASSRGREGPGDEQFF. CDR3 DNA: TGCGCCAGCAGTAGAGGGCGGGAGGGCCCCGGGGATGAGCAGTTCTTC.

The chain employs TRBV30 and TRBJ2-2; D is ambiguous. V was pared by 2 bases and J by 1 base, with 8 bases between. Germline assignment: CDR1 GTSNPN and CDR2 SVGIG (reference sequence). The CDR3 is 14 residues long. The CDR3 region is CAWSYGQNTGELFF. In DNA, the CDR3 is TGTGCCTGGAGTTATGGGCAGAACACCGGGGAGCTGTTTTTT.

The V and J genes are TRBV19 and TRBJ1-3; the D is unclear. Germline V gene lookup returns CDR1 LNHDA and CDR2 SQIVND (reference sequence). V was shortened by 8 bases and J by 2 bases, with 10 bases between the two germline ends. This CDR3 has 13 amino acids. The CDR3 spells CASRRATGNTIYF. CDR3 DNA sequence: TGTGCCAGTCGCCGGGCCACTGGAAACACCATATATTTT.

V usage is TRBV5-6 and J usage is TRBJ2-7, with D perhaps being TRBD1 or TRBD2 (5 bases each). Germline V CDR1 and CDR2: SGHDT, YYEEEE. Trimming left V 3 bases short and J 2 bases short, with 12 bases between. This CDR3 contains 14 residues. CDR3 amino acids: CASSSGTLAYEQYF. The CDR3 bases are TGTGCCAGCAGCTCCGGGACCCTAGCCTACGAGCAGTACTTC.